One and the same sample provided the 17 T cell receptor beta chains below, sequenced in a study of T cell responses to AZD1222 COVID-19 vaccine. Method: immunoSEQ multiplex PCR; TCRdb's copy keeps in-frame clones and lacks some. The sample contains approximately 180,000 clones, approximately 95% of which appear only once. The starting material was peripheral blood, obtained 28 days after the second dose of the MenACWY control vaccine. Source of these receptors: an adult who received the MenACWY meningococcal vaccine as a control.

CDR3 in amino acids: CASRGLEGSYNQPQHF. CDR3 bases: TGTGCCAGCAGGGGCCTTGAGGGTAGCTACAATCAGCCCCAGCATTTT. The V call is TRBV2, the J call TRBJ1-5; no definite D call. The germline V gene has CDR1 SNHLY and CDR2 FYNNEI. V was clipped by 6 bases and J by 3 bases, with 18 bases between them. There are 16 residues in the CDR3.

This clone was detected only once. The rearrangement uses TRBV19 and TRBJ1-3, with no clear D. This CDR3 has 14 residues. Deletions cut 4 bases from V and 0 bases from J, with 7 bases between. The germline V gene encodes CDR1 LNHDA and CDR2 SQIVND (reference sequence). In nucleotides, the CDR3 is TGTGCCAGTAGTACCCGGAGCTCTGGAAACACCATATATTTT. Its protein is CASSTRSSGNTIYF.

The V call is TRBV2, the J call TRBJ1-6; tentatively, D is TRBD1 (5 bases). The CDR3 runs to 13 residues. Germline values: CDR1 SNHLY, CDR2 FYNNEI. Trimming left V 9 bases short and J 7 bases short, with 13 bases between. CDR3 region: CASGAGENSPLHF. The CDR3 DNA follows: TGTGCCAGTGGGGCGGGAGAAAATTCACCCCTCCACTTT.

CDR3 protein: CASSERQLVRQETQYF. For the CDR3, the DNA is TGTGCCAGCAGTGAGAGACAACTCGTCAGACAAGAGACCCAGTACTTC. This rearrangement joins TRBV2 to TRBJ2-5; D is uncertain. V was cut by 3 bases and J by 2 bases, with 16 bases left in between. This CDR3 is 16 amino acids long. Germline CDR1 and CDR2: SNHLY and FYNNEI.

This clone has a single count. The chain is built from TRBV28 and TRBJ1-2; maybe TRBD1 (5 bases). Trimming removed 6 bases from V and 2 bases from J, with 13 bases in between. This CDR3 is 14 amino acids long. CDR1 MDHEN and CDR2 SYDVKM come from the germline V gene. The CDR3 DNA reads TGTGCCAGCAGAAAGCCGGGACGAAACTATGGCTACACCTTC. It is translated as CASRKPGRNYGYTF.

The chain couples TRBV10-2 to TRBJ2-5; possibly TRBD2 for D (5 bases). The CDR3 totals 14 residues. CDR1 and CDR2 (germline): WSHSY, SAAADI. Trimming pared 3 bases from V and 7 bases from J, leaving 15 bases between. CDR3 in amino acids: CASSDLRSGGTQYF. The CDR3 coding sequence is TGCGCCAGCAGTGATTTACGGAGCGGAGGGACCCAGTACTTC.

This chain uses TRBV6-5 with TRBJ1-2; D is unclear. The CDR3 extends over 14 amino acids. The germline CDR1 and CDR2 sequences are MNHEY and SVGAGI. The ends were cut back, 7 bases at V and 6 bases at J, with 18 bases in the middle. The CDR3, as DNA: TGTGCCAGCACCGACCGCGGGCCTAGGGATGGCTACACCTTC. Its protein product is CASTDRGPRDGYTF.

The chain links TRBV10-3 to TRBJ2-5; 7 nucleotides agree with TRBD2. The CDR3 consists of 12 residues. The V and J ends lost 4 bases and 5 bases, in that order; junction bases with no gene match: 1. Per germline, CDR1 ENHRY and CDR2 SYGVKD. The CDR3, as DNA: TGTGCCATCAGTGGACTAGCCGAGACCCAGTACTTC. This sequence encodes CAISGLAETQYF.

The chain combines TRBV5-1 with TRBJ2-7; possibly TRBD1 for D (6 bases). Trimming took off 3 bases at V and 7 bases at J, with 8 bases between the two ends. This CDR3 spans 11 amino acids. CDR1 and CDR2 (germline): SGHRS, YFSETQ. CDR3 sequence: CASSSRGEQYF. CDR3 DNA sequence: TGCGCCAGCAGCTCCAGGGGAGAGCAGTACTTC.

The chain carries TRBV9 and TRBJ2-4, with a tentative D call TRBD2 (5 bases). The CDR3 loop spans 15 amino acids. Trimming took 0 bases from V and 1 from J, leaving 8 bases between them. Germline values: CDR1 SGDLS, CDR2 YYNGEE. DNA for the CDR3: TGTGCCAGCAGCGTAGACGGGGTTGCCAAAAACATTCAGTACTTC. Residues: CASSVDGVAKNIQYF.

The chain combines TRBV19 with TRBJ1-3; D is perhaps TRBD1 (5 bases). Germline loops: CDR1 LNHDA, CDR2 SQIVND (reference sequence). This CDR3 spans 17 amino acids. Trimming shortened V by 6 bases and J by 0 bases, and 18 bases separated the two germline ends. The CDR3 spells CASRPTVQGISGNTIYF. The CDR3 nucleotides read TGTGCCAGTAGACCTACAGTGCAGGGCATCTCTGGAAACACCATATATTTT. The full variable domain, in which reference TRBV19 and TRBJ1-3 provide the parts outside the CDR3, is DGGITQSPKYLFRKEGQNVTLSCEQNLNHDAMYWYRQDPGQGLRLIYYSQIVNDFQKGDIAEGYSVSREKKESFPLTVTSAQKNPTAFYLCASRPTVQGISGNTIYFGEGSWLTVV.

The CDR3 protein is CASSERGNTEAFF. The CDR3 nucleotides read TGTGCCAGCAGTGAACGGGGAAACACTGAAGCTTTCTTT. This sequence joins TRBV6-1 and TRBJ1-1; D is ambiguous. The CDR3 is 13 amino acids. With 2 bases removed from V and 2 bases from J, the gap between germline ends came to 6 bases. Per the germline V gene, CDR1 is MNHNS and CDR2 is SASEGT.

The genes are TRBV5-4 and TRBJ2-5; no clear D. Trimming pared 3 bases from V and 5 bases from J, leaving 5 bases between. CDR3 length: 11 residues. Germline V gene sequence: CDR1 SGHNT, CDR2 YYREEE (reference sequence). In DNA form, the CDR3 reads TGTGCCAGCAGCTATATGGAGACCCAGTACTTC. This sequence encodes CASSYMETQYF.

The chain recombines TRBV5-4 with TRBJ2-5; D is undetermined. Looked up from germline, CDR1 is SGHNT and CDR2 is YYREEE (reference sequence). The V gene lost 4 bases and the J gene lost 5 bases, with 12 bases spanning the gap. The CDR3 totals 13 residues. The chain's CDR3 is CASSPRPRETQYF. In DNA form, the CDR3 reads TGTGCCAGCAGCCCGCGCCCTAGGGAGACCCAGTACTTC.

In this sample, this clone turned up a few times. Here the CDR3 reads CSAGGSYEQYF. The CDR3 region has the DNA TGCAGTGCAGGGGGCTCCTACGAGCAGTACTTC. The chain joins TRBV20-1 to TRBJ2-7; weak D call: TRBD1 (6 bases). V dropped 6 bases and J dropped 0 bases, with 6 bases sitting between them. Germline CDR1 is DFQATT and CDR2 is SNEGSKA (reference sequence). CDR3 length equals 11 residues.

The CDR3 coding sequence is TGCGCCAGCAGCTCGCGGGGGACCCCAAACAATGAGCAGTTCTTC. It yields the protein CASSSRGTPNNEQFF. This chain uses TRBV5-1 with TRBJ2-1, with 7 bases matching TRBD2. The germline CDR1 and CDR2 sequences are SGHRS and YFSETQ. There are 15 residues in the CDR3. Trimming removed 3 bases from V and 5 bases from J; junction bases left unmatched: 8. The variable domain in full, with the rest retrieved from reference TRBV5-1 and TRBJ2-1, is KAGVTQTPRYLIKTRGQQVTLSCSPISGHRSVSWYQQTPGQGLQFLFEYFSETQRNKGNFPGRFSGRQFSNSRSEMNVSTLELGDSALYLCASSSRGTPNNEQFFGPGTRLTVL.

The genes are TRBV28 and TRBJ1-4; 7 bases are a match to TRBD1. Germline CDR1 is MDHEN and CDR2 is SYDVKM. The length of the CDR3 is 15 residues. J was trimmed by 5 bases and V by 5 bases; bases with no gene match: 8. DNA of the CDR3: TGTGCCAGCAGTCCAGGGGGGACCGAGAATGAAAAACTGTTTTTT. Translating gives CASSPGGTENEKLFF.